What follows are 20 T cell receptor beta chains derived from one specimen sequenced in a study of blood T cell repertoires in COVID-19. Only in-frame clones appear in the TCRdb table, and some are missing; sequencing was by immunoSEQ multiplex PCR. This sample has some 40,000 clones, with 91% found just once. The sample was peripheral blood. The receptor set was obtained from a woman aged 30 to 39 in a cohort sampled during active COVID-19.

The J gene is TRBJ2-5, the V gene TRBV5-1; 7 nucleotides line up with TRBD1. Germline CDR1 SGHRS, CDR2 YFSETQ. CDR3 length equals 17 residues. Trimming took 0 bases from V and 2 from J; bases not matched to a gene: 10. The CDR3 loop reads CASSLVVARQGQETQYF. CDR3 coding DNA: TGCGCCAGCAGCTTGGTAGTAGCGAGACAGGGTCAAGAGACCCAGTACTTC.

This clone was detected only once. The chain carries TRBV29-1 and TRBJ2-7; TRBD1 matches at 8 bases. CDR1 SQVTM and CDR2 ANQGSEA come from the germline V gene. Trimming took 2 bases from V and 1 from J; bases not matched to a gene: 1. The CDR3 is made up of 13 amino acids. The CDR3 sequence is CSVEWTGSYEQYF. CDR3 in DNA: TGCAGCGTTGAATGGACAGGGTCCTACGAGCAGTACTTC.

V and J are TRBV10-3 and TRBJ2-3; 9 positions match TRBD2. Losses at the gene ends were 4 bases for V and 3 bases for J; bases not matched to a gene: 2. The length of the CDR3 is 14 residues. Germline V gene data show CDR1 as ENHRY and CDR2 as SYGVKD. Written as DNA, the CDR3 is TGTGCCATCAGTGTTGGACTAGCGACAGATACGCAGTATTTT. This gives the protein CAISVGLATDTQYF.

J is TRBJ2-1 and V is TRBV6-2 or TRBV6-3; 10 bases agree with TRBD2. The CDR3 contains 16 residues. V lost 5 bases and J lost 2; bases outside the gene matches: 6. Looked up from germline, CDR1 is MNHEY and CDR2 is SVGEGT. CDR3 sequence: CASSLQREGTYNEQFF. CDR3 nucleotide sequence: TGTGCCAGCAGTCTGCAGCGGGAGGGAACCTACAATGAGCAGTTCTTC.

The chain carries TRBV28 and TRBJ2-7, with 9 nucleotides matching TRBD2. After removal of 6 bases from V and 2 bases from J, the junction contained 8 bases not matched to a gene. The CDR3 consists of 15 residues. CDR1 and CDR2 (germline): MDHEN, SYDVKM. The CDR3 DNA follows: TGTGCCAGCAGCGTCCCTAGCGGGGCTCCCTACGAGCAGTACTTC. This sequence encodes CASSVPSGAPYEQYF.

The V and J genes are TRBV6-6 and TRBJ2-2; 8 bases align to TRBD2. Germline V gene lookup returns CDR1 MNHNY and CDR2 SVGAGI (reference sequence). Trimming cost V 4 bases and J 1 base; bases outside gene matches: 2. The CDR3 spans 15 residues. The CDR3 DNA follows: TGTGCCAGCAGTTTTACTAGCGGGAACACCGGGGAGCTGTTTTTT. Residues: CASSFTSGNTGELFF.

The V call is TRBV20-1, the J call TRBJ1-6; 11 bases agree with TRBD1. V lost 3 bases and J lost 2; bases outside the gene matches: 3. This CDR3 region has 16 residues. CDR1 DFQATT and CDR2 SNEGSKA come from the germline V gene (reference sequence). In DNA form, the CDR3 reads TGCAGTGCTAGTGAGGGACAGGGGGCCTATAATTCACCCCTCCACTTT. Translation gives CSASEGQGAYNSPLHF.

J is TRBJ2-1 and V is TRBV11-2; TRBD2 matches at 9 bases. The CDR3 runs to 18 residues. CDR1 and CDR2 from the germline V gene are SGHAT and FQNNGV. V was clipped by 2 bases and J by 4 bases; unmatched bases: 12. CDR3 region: CASSLNSGSTRRYNEQFF. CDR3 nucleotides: TGTGCCAGCAGCTTAAATAGCGGGAGTACGAGGCGGTACAATGAGCAGTTCTTC.

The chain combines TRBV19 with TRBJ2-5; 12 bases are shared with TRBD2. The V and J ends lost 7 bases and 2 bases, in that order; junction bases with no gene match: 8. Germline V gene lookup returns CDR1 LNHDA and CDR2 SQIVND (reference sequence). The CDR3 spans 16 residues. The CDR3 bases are TGTGCCAGTACGTGGACTAGCGGGAATCCACAAGAGACCCAGTACTTC. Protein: CASTWTSGNPQETQYF.

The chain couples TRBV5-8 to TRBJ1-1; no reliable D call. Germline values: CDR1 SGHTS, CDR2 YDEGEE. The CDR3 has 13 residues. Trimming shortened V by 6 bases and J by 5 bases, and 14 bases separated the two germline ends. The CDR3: CASIFDRGTEAFF. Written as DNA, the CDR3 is TGTGCCAGCATTTTTGACCGGGGTACTGAAGCTTTCTTT.

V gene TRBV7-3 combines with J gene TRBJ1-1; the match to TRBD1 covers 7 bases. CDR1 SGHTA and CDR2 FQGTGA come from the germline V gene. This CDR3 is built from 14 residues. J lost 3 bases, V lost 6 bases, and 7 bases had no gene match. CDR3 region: CASSVGGMDTEAFF. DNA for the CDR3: TGTGCCAGCAGTGTAGGGGGCATGGACACTGAAGCTTTCTTT.

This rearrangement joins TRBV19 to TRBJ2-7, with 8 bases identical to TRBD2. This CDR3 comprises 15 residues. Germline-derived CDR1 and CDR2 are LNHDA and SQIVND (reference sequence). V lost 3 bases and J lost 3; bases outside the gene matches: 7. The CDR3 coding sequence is TGTGCCAGTAGTATCTTTCCGGGAGGGATCTACGAGCAGTACTTC. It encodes CASSIFPGGIYEQYF. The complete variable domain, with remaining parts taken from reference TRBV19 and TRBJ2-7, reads DGGITQSPKYLFRKEGQNVTLSCEQNLNHDAMYWYRQDPGQGLRLIYYSQIVNDFQKGDIAEGYSVSREKKESFPLTVTSAQKNPTAFYLCASSIFPGGIYEQYFGPGTRLTVT.

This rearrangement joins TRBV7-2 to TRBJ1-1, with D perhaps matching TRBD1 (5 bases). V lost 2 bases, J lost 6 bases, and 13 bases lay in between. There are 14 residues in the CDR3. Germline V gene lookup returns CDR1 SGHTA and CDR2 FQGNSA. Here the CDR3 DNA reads TGTGCCAGCAGCTTACAGGGTAGTGGGGCTGAAGCTTTCTTT. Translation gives CASSLQGSGAEAFF.

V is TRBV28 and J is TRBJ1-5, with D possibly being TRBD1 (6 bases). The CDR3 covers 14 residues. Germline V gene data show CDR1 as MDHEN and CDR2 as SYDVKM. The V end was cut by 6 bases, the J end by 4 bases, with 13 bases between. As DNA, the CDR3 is TGTGCCAGCAGCCGGCGGGGGCATAATCAGCCCCAGCATTTT. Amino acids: CASSRRGHNQPQHF.

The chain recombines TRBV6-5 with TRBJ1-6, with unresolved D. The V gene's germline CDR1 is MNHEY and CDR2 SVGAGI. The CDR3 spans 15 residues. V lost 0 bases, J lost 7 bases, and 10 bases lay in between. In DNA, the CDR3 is TGTGCCAGCAGTTACTCGAAACCACTGAATTCACCCCTCCACTTT. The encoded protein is CASSYSKPLNSPLHF.

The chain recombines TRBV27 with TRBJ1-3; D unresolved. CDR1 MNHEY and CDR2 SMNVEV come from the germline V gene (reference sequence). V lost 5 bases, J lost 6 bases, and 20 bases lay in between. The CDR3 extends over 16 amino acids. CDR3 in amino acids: CASSPTYTGKANTIYF. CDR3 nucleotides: TGTGCCAGCAGTCCCACTTATACGGGAAAAGCAAACACCATATATTTT.

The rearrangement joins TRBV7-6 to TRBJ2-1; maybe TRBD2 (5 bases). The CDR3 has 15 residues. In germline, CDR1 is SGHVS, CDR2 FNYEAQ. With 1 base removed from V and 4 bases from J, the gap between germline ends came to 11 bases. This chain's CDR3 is CASSLVAGGYNEQFF. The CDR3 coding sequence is TGTGCCAGCAGCTTAGTGGCGGGTGGATACAATGAGCAGTTCTTC.

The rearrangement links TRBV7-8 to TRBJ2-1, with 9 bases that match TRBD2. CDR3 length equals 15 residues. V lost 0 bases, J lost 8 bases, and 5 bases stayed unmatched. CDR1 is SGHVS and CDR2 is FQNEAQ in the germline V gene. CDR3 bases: TGTGCCAGCAGCTTAGCTAGCGGGAGCTGGGATGAGCAGTTCTTC. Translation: CASSLASGSWDEQFF. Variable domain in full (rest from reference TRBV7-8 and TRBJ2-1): GAGVSQSPRYKVAKRGQDVALRCDPISGHVSLFWYQQALGQGPEFLTYFQNEAQLDKSGLPSDRFFAERPEGSVSTLKIQRTQQEDSAVYLCASSLASGSWDEQFFGPGTRLTVL.

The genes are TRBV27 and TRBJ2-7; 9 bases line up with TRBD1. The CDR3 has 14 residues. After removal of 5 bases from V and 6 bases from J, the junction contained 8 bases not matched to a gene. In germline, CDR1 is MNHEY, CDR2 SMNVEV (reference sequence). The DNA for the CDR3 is TGTGCCAGCAGTCCCGGGACAGGGTGGGGCGAGCAGTACTTC. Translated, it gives CASSPGTGWGEQYF.

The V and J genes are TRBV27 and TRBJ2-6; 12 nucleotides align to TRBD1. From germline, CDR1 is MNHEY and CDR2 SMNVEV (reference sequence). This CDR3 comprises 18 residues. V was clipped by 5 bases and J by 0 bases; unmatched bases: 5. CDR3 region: CASSKGQGAVSGANVLTF. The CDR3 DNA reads TGTGCCAGCAGTAAGGGACAGGGGGCCGTCTCTGGGGCCAACGTCCTGACTTTC.